Listed here is a single T cell receptor beta chain. The data were taken from a study of shared clonotypes between healthy human individuals. For the study at large: Donors, aged 18 to 49, were a couple of women and a few men.

Trimming removed 4 bases at V and 4 bases at J, with 8 bases between. The CDR3 contains 13 residues. CDR1 is MNHEY and CDR2 is SMNVEV in the germline V gene (reference sequence). It was CD45RO-negative cells, positively selected for CCR7, that made up naive CD8 cells, with terminally differentiated effector memory CD45RA+ cells excluded. Participating donors were healthy, HIV-negative adults free of recent acute infections or vaccinations. Profiling relied on immunoSEQ multiplex PCR, and the TCRdb table lists in-frame clones only, not all of them. Of around 650,000 clones in the sample, about 96% were seen once.

This receptor was obtained from a woman in her 30s in good health. The specimen sequenced was naive CD8+ T cells sorted from blood. V gene TRBV27 combines with J gene TRBJ1-5; no clear D gene. The CDR3: CASSSHANQPQHF. The CDR3 nucleotides read TGTGCCAGCAGTTCCCATGCAAATCAGCCCCAGCATTTT.